This entry is about one T cell receptor beta chain. TCRdb's table, derived via immunoSEQ multiplex PCR, lists solely in-frame clones and lacks some. Here the sample spans approximately 500,000 clones, 96% being singletons. This CDR3 has 14 residues. Germline values: CDR1 SGHVS, CDR2 FQNEAQ. The data stem from a study of shared clonotypes between healthy human individuals. Sequenced sample: naive CD4+ T cells sorted from blood. Subset: CD45RA+ positively selected. The TCR originated in a woman aged 25 to 45 in good health. V and J are TRBV7-8 and TRBJ2-5; 9 positions agree with TRBD2. The J call is uncertain, as TRBJ2-7 better fits the DNA end. DNA of the CDR3: TGTGCCAGCAGCTTGCTGGGACTAGCTTACGAGCAGTACTTC. It codes for CASSLLGLAYEQYF.